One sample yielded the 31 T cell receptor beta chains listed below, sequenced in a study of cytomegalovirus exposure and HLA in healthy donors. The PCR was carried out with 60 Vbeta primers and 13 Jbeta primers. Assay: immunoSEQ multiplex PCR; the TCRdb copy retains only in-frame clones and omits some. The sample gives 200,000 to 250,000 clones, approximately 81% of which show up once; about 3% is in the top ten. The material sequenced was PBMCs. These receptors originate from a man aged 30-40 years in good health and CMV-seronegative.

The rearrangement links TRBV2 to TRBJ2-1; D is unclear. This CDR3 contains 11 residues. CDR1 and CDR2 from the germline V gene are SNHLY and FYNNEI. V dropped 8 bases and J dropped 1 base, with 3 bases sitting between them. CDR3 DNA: TGTGCCAGCTCGTCCTACAATGAGCAGTTCTTC. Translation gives CASSSYNEQFF.

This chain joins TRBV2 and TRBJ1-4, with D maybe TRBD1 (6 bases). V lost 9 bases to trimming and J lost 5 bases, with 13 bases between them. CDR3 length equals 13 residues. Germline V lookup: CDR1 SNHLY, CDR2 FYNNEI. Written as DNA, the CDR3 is TGTGCCAGTATAGACAGGAGGAATGAAAAACTGTTTTTT. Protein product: CASIDRRNEKLFF.

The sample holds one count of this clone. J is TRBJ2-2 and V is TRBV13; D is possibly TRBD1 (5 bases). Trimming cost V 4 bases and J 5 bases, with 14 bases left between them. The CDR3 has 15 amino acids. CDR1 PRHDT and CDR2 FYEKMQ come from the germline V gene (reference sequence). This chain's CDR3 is CASSSRLGRTGELFF. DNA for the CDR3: TGTGCCAGCAGCTCCCGCTTGGGGCGTACCGGGGAGCTGTTTTTT.

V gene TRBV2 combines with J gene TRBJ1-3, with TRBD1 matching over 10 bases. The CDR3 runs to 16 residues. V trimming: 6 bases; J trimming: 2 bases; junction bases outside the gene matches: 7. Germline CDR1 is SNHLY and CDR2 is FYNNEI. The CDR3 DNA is TGTGCCAGCAGCCCTCCCGGGACAGGGGCTGGAAACACCATATATTTT. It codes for CASSPPGTGAGNTIYF.

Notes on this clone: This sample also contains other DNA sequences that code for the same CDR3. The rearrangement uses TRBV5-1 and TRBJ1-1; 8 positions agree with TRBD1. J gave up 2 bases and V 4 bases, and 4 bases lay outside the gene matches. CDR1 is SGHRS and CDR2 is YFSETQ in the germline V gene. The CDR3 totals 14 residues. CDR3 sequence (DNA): TGCGCCAGCAGCAGAGGACAGGGAAACACTGAAGCTTTCTTT. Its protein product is CASSRGQGNTEAFF.

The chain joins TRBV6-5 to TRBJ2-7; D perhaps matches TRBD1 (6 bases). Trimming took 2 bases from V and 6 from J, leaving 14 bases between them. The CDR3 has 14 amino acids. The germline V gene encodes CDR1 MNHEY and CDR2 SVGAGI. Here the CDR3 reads CASSYSGRGSEQYF. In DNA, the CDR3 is TGTGCCAGCAGTTACAGCGGCAGGGGAAGCGAGCAGTACTTC.

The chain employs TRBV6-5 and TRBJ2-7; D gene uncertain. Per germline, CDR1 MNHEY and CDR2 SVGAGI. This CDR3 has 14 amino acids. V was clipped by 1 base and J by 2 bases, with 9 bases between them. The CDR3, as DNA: TGTGCCAGCAGTTACTTTGCAGAAGCCTACGAGCAGTACTTC. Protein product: CASSYFAEAYEQYF.

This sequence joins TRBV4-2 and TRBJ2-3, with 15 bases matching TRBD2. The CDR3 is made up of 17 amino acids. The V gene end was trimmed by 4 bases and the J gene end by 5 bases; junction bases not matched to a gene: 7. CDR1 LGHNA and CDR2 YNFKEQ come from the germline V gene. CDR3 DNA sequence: TGTGCCAGCAGCCGGGGACTAGCGGGGGGAGTGGGAGATACGCAGTATTTT. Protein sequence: CASSRGLAGGVGDTQYF.

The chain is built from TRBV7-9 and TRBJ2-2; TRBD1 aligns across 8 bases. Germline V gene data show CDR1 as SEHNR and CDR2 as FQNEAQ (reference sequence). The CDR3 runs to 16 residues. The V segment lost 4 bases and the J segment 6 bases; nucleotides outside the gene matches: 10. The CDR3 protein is CASSSSGQEEAGELFF. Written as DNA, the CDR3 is TGTGCCAGCAGCTCCTCGGGACAGGAGGAAGCCGGGGAGCTGTTTTTT.

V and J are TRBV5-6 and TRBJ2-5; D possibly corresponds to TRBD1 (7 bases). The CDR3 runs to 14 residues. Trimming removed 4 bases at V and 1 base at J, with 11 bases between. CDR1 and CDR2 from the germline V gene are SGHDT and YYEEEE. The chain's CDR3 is CASSPRGVQETQYF. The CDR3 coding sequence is TGTGCCAGCAGCCCCAGGGGGGTCCAAGAGACCCAGTACTTC.

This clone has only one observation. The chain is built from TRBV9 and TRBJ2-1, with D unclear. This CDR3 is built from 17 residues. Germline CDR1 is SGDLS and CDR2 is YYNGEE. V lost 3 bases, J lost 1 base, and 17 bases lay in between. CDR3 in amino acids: CASSGVETTLSYNEQFF. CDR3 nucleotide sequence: TGTGCCAGCAGCGGAGTAGAAACTACCCTTTCCTACAATGAGCAGTTCTTC.

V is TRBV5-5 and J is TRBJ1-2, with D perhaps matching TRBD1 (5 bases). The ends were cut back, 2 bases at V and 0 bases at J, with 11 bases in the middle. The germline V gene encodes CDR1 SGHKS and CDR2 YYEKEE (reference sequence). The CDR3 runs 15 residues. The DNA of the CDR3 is TGTGCCAGCAGCTTCGCGCAGGGAACTAACTATGGCTACACCTTC. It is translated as CASSFAQGTNYGYTF. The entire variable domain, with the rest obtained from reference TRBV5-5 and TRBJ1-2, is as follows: DAGVTQSPTHLIKTRGQQVTLRCSPISGHKSVSWYQQVLGQGPQFIFQYYEKEERGRGNFPDRFSARQFPNYSSELNVNALLLGDSALYLCASSFAQGTNYGYTFGSGTRLTVV.

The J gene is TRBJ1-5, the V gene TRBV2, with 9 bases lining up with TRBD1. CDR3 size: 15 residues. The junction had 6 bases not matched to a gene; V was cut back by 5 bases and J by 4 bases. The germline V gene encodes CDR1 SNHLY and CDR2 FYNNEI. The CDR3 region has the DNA TGTGCCAGCAGTCCCGGGACAGGGCCGAATCAGCCCCAGCATTTT. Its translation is CASSPGTGPNQPQHF.

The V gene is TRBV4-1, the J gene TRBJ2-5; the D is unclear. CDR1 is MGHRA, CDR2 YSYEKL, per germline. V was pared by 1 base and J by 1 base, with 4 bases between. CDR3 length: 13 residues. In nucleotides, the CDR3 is TGCGCCAGCAGCCAAGCCCTCCAAGAGACCCAGTACTTC. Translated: CASSQALQETQYF.

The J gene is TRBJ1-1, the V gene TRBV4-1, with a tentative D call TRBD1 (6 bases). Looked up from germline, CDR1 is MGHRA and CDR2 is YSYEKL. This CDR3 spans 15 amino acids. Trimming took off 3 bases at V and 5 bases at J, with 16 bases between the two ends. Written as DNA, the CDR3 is TGCGCCAGCAGCCAGTCCCGGGGGGCTGGGACTGAAGCTTTCTTT. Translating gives CASSQSRGAGTEAFF.

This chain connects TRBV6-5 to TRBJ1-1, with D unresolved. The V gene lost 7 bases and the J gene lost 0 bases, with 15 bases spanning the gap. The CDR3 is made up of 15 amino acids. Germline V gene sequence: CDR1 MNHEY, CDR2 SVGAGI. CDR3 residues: CASTVGLGMNTEAFF. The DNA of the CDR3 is TGTGCCAGCACCGTAGGCCTCGGGATGAACACTGAAGCTTTCTTT.

The DNA for the CDR3 is TGTGCCAGCAGCTTAGAGGGGGCTGGAACTGAAGCTTTCTTT. Translated, it gives CASSLEGAGTEAFF. This chain joins TRBV5-4 and TRBJ1-1; 7 nucleotides agree with TRBD1. The CDR3 totals 14 residues. CDR1 and CDR2 from the germline V gene are SGHNT and YYREEE (reference sequence). V lost 2 bases to trimming and J lost 5 bases; unmatched junction nucleotides: 6.

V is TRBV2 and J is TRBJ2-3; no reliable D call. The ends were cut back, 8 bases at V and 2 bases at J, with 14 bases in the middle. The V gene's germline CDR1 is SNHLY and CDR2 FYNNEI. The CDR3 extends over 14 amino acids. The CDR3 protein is CASSLHEFTDTQYF. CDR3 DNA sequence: TGTGCCAGCTCCCTGCATGAGTTCACAGATACGCAGTATTTT.

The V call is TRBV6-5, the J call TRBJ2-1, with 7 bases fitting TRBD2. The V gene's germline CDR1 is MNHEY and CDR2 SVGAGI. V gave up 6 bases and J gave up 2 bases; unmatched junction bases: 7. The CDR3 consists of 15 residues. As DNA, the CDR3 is TGTGCCAGCAGGACCACGGGGGGTCCCTACAATGAGCAGTTCTTC. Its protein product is CASRTTGGPYNEQFF.

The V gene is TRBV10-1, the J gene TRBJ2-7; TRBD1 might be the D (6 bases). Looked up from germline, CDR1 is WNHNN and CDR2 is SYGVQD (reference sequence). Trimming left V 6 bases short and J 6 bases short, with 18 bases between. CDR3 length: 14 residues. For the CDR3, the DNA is TGCGCCAGCAGCGAAACAGGGATCCGGAGCGAGCAGTACTTC. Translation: CASSETGIRSEQYF.

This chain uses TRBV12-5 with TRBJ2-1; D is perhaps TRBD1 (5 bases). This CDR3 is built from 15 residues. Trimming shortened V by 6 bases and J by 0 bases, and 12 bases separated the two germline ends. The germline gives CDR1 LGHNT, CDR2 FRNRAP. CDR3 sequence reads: CASGLGASSYNEQFF. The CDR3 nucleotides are TGTGCTAGTGGGCTAGGGGCCAGCTCCTACAATGAGCAGTTCTTC.

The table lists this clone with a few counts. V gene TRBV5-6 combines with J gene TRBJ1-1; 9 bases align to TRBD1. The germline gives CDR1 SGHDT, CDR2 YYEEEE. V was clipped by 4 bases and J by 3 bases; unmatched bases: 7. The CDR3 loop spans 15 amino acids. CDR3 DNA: TGTGCCAGCAGCACAGGGGACAGGGTTGACACTGAAGCTTTCTTT. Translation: CASSTGDRVDTEAFF.

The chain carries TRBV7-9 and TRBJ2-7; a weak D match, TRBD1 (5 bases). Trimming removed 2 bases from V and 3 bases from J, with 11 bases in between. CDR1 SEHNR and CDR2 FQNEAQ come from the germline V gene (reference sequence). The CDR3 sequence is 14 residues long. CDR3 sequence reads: CASSLQGGGYEQYF. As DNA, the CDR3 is TGTGCCAGCAGCTTACAGGGTGGTGGCTACGAGCAGTACTTC.

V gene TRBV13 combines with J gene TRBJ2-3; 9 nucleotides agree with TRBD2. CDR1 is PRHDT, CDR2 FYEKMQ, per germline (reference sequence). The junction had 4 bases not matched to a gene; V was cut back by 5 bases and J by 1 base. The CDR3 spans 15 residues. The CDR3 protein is CASSLRTSGTDTQYF. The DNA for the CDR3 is TGTGCCAGCAGCCTCCGGACTAGCGGCACAGATACGCAGTATTTT.

The CDR3 spells CASSSTTGGSGANVLTF. The CDR3 bases are TGTGCCAGCAGTTCTACGACAGGGGGCTCTGGGGCCAACGTCCTGACTTTC. J is TRBJ2-6 and V is TRBV27; 9 bases line up with TRBD1. Unmatched junction bases numbered 4, after V lost 4 bases and J lost 0 bases. The CDR3 totals 17 residues. Germline CDR1 is MNHEY and CDR2 is SMNVEV (reference sequence). The complete variable domain, with remaining parts taken from reference TRBV27 and TRBJ2-6, reads EAQVTQNPRYLITVTGKKLTVTCSQNMNHEYMSWYRQDPGLGLRQIYYSMNVEVTDKGDVPEGYKVSRKEKRNFPLILESPSPNQTSLYFCASSSTTGGSGANVLTFGAGSRLTVL.

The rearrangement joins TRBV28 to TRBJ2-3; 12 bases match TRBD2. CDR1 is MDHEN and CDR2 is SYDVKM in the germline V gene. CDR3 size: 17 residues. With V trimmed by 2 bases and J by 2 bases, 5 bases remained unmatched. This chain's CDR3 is CASSLVLAGGFTDTQYF. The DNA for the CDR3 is TGTGCCAGCAGTTTAGTACTAGCGGGGGGATTCACAGATACGCAGTATTTT.

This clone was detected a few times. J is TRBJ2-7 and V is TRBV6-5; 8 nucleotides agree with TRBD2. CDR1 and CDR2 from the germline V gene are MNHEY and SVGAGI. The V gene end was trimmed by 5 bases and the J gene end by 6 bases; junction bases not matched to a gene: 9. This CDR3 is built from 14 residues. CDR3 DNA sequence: TGTGCCAGCAGTCCGGGGGGGACGGGGGCCGAGCAGTACTTC. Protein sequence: CASSPGGTGAEQYF.

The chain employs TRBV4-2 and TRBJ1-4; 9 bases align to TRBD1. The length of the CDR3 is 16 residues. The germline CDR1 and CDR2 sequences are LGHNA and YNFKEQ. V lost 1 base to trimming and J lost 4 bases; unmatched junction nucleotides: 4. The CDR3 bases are TGTGCCAGCAGCCAAGTGACAGGGGGGGGTAATGAAAAACTGTTTTTT. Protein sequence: CASSQVTGGGNEKLFF.

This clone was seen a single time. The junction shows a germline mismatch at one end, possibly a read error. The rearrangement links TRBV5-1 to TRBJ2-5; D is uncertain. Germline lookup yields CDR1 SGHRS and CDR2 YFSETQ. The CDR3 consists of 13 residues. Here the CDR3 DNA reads TGCGCCAGCAGCTTGGGGTCCCAAGAGGCCCAGTACTTC. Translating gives CASSLGSQEAQYF.

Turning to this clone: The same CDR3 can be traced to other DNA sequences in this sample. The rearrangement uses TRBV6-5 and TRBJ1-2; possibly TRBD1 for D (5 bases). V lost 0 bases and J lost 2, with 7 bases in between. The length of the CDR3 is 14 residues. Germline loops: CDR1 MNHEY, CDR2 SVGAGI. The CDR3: CASSYSGGNYGYTF. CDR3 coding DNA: TGTGCCAGCAGTTACTCGGGGGGAAACTATGGCTACACCTTC.

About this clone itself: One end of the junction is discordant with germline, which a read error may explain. CDR3 DNA sequence: TGTGCCAGCTCACCACTAGGAGGGCGGACTGCTGGGGCCAGCGTCCTGACTTTC. Its translation is CASSPLGGRTAGASVLTF. The chain couples TRBV18 to TRBJ2-6, with D possibly being TRBD2 (6 bases). This CDR3 spans 18 amino acids. Germline loops: CDR1 KGHSH, CDR2 LQKENI.